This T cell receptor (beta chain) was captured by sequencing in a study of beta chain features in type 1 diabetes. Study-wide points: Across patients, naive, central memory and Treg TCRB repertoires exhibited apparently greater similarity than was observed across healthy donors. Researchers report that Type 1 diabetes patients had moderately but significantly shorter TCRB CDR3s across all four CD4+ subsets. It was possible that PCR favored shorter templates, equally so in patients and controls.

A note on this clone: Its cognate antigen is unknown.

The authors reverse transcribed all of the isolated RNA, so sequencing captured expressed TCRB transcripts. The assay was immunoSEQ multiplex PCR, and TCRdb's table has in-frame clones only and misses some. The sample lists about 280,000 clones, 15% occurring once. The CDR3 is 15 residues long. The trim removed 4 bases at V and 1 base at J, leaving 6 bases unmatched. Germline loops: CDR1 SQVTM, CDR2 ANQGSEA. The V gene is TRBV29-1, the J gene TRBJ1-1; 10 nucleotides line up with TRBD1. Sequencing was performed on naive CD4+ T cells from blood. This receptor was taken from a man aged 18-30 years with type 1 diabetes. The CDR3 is CSVVGQGWRNTEAFF. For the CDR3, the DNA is TGCAGCGTTGTGGGACAGGGGTGGAGGAACACTGAAGCTTTCTTT.